The 9 T cell receptor beta chains presented below share a single source sample, sequenced in a study of blood T cell repertoires in COVID-19. Profiled with immunoSEQ multiplex PCR; TCRdb holds only in-frame clones, not every one. The data show 65,000 to 80,000 clones, 80% to 85% seen once. The material sequenced was peripheral blood. The source is a human donor in a cohort sampled during active COVID-19.

The chain is built from TRBV13 and TRBJ2-2; D might be TRBD1 (6 bases). With 6 bases removed from V and 7 bases from J, the gap between germline ends came to 18 bases. CDR1 PRHDT and CDR2 FYEKMQ come from the germline V gene (reference sequence). This CDR3 spans 15 amino acids. CDR3: CASRSRDTRGGELFF. In nucleotides, the CDR3 is TGTGCCAGCAGGAGCCGGGACACCCGTGGCGGGGAGCTGTTTTTT. Together with reference TRBV13 and TRBJ2-2, the CDR3 gives the full variable domain: AAGVIQSPRHLIKEKRETATLKCYPIPRHDTVYWYQQGPGQDPQFLISFYEKMQSDKGSIPDRFSAQQFSDYHSELNMSSLELGDSALYFCASRSRDTRGGELFFGEGSRLTVL.

The chain employs TRBV5-6 and TRBJ1-2, with 8 bases matching TRBD1. V gave up 4 bases and J gave up 6 bases; unmatched junction bases: 2. Per the germline V gene, CDR1 is SGHDT and CDR2 is YYEEEE. The CDR3 has 12 residues. The CDR3 region has the DNA TGTGCCAGCAGCCGGGGACAGGATGGCTACACCTTC. It translates to CASSRGQDGYTF.

The chain uses TRBV19 and TRBJ2-6; no clear D gene. Trimming took 3 bases from V and 0 from J, leaving 12 bases between them. The CDR3 covers 17 residues. The germline V gene encodes CDR1 LNHDA and CDR2 SQIVND (reference sequence). CDR3 region: CASSMIAESSGANVLTF. The CDR3 DNA sequence: TGTGCCAGTAGTATGATCGCGGAGTCCTCTGGGGCCAACGTCCTGACTTTC. Full variable domain (rest looked up from reference TRBV19 and TRBJ2-6): DGGITQSPKYLFRKEGQNVTLSCEQNLNHDAMYWYRQDPGQGLRLIYYSQIVNDFQKGDIAEGYSVSREKKESFPLTVTSAQKNPTAFYLCASSMIAESSGANVLTFGAGSRLTVL.

The CDR3 loop reads CASSTPGQEMNTEAFF. The DNA of the CDR3 is TGTGCCAGCAGCACCCCGGGACAGGAGATGAACACTGAAGCTTTCTTT. The chain carries TRBV5-4 and TRBJ1-1, with TRBD1 identical over 8 bases. Trimming cost V 4 bases and J 0 bases; bases outside gene matches: 8. Per germline, CDR1 SGHNT and CDR2 YYREEE (reference sequence). This CDR3 contains 16 residues.

The J gene is TRBJ1-5, the V gene TRBV7-2; D call uncertain. V lost 3 bases to trimming and J lost 7 bases, with 10 bases between them. The CDR3 has 13 residues. Germline V CDR1 and CDR2: SGHTA, FQGNSA. The CDR3 coding sequence is TGTGCCAGCAGCTTGGAAGGAGACCAGCCCCAGCATTTT. Translating it yields CASSLEGDQPQHF.

The rearrangement joins TRBV30 to TRBJ2-1, with TRBD2 matching over 12 bases. Germline V gene data show CDR1 as GTSNPN and CDR2 as SVGIG (reference sequence). With 1 base clipped from V and 10 bases from J, the junction kept 5 bases outside the gene matches. The CDR3 is 14 amino acids. CDR3 coding DNA: TGTGCCTGGAGTGGCACTAGCGGGGGGTGGGAGCAGTTCTTC. Residues: CAWSGTSGGWEQFF.

The chain joins TRBV19 to TRBJ2-7, with TRBD1 matching 7 bases. The length of the CDR3 is 15 residues. Germline V gene data show CDR1 as LNHDA and CDR2 as SQIVND (reference sequence). The V segment lost 5 bases and the J segment 3 bases; nucleotides outside the gene matches: 10. CDR3 region: CASSPHRGVRYEQYF. CDR3 nucleotides: TGTGCCAGTAGTCCCCACAGGGGCGTACGCTACGAGCAGTACTTC. The entire variable domain, with the rest obtained from reference TRBV19 and TRBJ2-7, is as follows: DGGITQSPKYLFRKEGQNVTLSCEQNLNHDAMYWYRQDPGQGLRLIYYSQIVNDFQKGDIAEGYSVSREKKESFPLTVTSAQKNPTAFYLCASSPHRGVRYEQYFGPGTRLTVT.

This rearrangement joins TRBV14 to TRBJ1-1, with D perhaps matching TRBD1 (5 bases). This CDR3 is built from 14 residues. The V and J ends lost 4 bases and 1 base respectively, with 10 bases between them. Looked up from germline, CDR1 is SGHDN and CDR2 is FVKESK. As DNA, the CDR3 is TGTGCCAGCAGCCTGATTCAGGGGAACACTGAAGCTTTCTTT. It translates to CASSLIQGNTEAFF.

The rearrangement joins TRBV19 to TRBJ2-7; maybe TRBD1 (6 bases). V was pared by 9 bases and J by 2 bases, with 11 bases between. From germline, CDR1 is LNHDA and CDR2 SQIVND (reference sequence). The CDR3 length is 12 residues. The CDR3 region is CASRDNPYEQYF. DNA of the CDR3: TGTGCCAGCCGGGACAACCCCTACGAGCAGTACTTC.